The rows below give T cell receptor beta chains drawn from one sample of a study of CD8+ T cells in alopecia areata. Only in-frame clones appear in the TCRdb table, and some are missing; sequencing was by immunoSEQ multiplex PCR. The sample has approximately 99,000 clones; around 59% are singletons. Sequences were obtained from CD8+ T cells sorted from blood. The receptor set was obtained from a human donor in good health. CDR3s include the opening cysteine and the closing phenylalanine or tryptophan. D genes are given only for firm matches. Clone size appears in some rows only: once, few, many, or a class for an expanded clone.

v_call: TRBV4-1
clone_size: NA
j_call: TRBJ2-7
d_call: NA
cdr3_nt: TGCGCCAGCAGCCAAGATCCCAGTGACAACGAGCAGTACTTC
cdr3_aa: CASSQDPSDNEQYF

v_call: TRBV4-1
clone_size: NA
j_call: TRBJ1-6
d_call: NA
cdr3_nt: TGCGCCAGCAGCCAAGAAAAGGCCCTTTCACCCCTCCACTTT
cdr3_aa: CASSQEKALSPLHF

v_call: TRBV28
clone_size: few
j_call: TRBJ2-7
d_call: TRBD1
cdr3_nt: TGTGCCAGCAGGCGGGACAGGCCCTACGAGCAGTACTTC
cdr3_aa: CASRRDRPYEQYF

v_call: TRBV2
clone_size: NA
j_call: TRBJ2-2
d_call: NA
cdr3_nt: TGTGCCAGCAGTGAAAGTGTCCACCTAGCGAACACCGGGGAGCTGTTTTTT
cdr3_aa: CASSESVHLANTGELFF

v_call: TRBV2
clone_size: NA
j_call: TRBJ1-1
d_call: NA
cdr3_nt: TGTGCCAGCAGGGCGGGGAGCAGGTTGAACACTGAAGCTTTCTTT
cdr3_aa: CASRAGSRLNTEAFF

v_call: TRBV4-2
clone_size: NA
j_call: TRBJ2-3
d_call: TRBD2
cdr3_nt: TGTGCCAGCAGCCAAGAAGTGACTAGCGGGGGGTCTAGCACAGATACGCAGTATTTT
cdr3_aa: CASSQEVTSGGSSTDTQYF

v_call: TRBV5-4
clone_size: few
j_call: TRBJ2-5
d_call: TRBD1
cdr3_nt: TGTGCCAGCAGGGGACAGAGGAAGACCCAGTACTTC
cdr3_aa: CASRGQRKTQYF

v_call: TRBV5-6
clone_size: NA
j_call: TRBJ1-3
d_call: NA
cdr3_nt: TGTGCCAGCAGCTTCCGGGACGGACCTCTGGCTGGAAACACCATATATTTT
cdr3_aa: CASSFRDGPLAGNTIYF

v_call: TRBV23-1
clone_size: NA
j_call: TRBJ1-4
d_call: TRBD1
cdr3_nt: TGCGCCAGCAACCAAATCGGGACAGACGTAACTAATGAAAAACTGTTTTTT
cdr3_aa: CASNQIGTDVTNEKLFF

v_call: TRBV27
clone_size: NA
j_call: TRBJ1-1
d_call: TRBD1
cdr3_nt: TGTGCCAGCATTAAGGGGGCAGGGAACACTGAAGCTTTCTTT
cdr3_aa: CASIKGAGNTEAFF

v_call: TRBV25-1
clone_size: NA
j_call: TRBJ1-1
d_call: NA
cdr3_nt: TGTGCCAGCAGACCAATGATGAACACTGAAGCTTTCTTT
cdr3_aa: CASRPMMNTEAFF

v_call: TRBV13
clone_size: NA
j_call: TRBJ1-1
d_call: NA
cdr3_nt: TGTGCCAGCAGCTTGCGGGGCCTGAACACTGAAGCTTTCTTT
cdr3_aa: CASSLRGLNTEAFF

v_call: TRBV5-1
clone_size: NA
j_call: TRBJ2-3
d_call: NA
cdr3_nt: TGCGCCAGCAGCCCATTTCGGGGTACCGGCACAGATACGCAGTATTTT
cdr3_aa: CASSPFRGTGTDTQYF

v_call: TRBV4-2
clone_size: NA
j_call: TRBJ2-4
d_call: NA
cdr3_nt: TGTGCCAGCAGCCAAGACCAGCGCATTCAGTACTTC
cdr3_aa: CASSQDQRIQYF

v_call: TRBV23-1
clone_size: NA
j_call: TRBJ2-3
d_call: NA
cdr3_nt: TGCGCCAGCAGTCAATGGGGAGCAGGCACAGATACGCAGTATTTT
cdr3_aa: CASSQWGAGTDTQYF

v_call: TRBV19
clone_size: NA
j_call: TRBJ2-1
d_call: TRBD2
cdr3_nt: TGTGCCACTCGAGCGGGGGGGCTTTACAATGAGCAGTTCTTC
cdr3_aa: CATRAGGLYNEQFF

v_call: TRBV5-6
clone_size: NA
j_call: TRBJ2-7
d_call: NA
cdr3_nt: TGTGCCAGCAGCGCAAGGGGGGCTGGTTCCTACGAGCAGTACTTC
cdr3_aa: CASSARGAGSYEQYF

v_call: TRBV7-9
clone_size: NA
j_call: TRBJ2-7
d_call: NA
cdr3_nt: TGTGCCAGCAGCTTAGGCTTTGGAACCAGCTACGAGCAGTACTTC
cdr3_aa: CASSLGFGTSYEQYF

v_call: TRBV7-9
clone_size: few
j_call: TRBJ1-2
d_call: NA
cdr3_nt: TGTGCCAGCAGCCTAGACGGGGGGAGTAACTATGGCTACACCTTC
cdr3_aa: CASSLDGGSNYGYTF

v_call: TRBV11-2
clone_size: NA
j_call: TRBJ1-1
d_call: TRBD1
cdr3_nt: TGTGCCAGCAGCCCGGGACAGGGGGCGAGGACTGAAGCTTTCTTT
cdr3_aa: CASSPGQGARTEAFF

v_call: TRBV27
clone_size: few
j_call: TRBJ2-3
d_call: NA
cdr3_nt: TGTGCCAGCAGTTTGCACGGGGCTTCGGGCGGAGTAGTTGCGGATACGCAGTATTTT
cdr3_aa: CASSLHGASGGVVADTQYF

v_call: TRBV7-2
clone_size: few
j_call: TRBJ1-1
d_call: NA
cdr3_nt: TGTGCCAGCAGCTTAAGGTCAGAACTGAACACTGAAGCTTTCTTT
cdr3_aa: CASSLRSELNTEAFF

v_call: TRBV29-1
clone_size: NA
j_call: TRBJ1-2
d_call: TRBD1
cdr3_nt: TGCAGCCTACGGACAGGGGGCAACTATGGCTACACCTTC
cdr3_aa: CSLRTGGNYGYTF

v_call: TRBV5-1
clone_size: NA
j_call: TRBJ2-1
d_call: TRBD2
cdr3_nt: TGCGCCAGCAGCTTGGAACTAGCGGGTCTCTACAATGAGCAGTTCTTC
cdr3_aa: CASSLELAGLYNEQFF

v_call: TRBV2
clone_size: NA
j_call: TRBJ2-5
d_call: NA
cdr3_nt: TGTGCCAGCAGTGAAGCGGTCAGGGTGGTAGATGAGACCCAGTACTTC
cdr3_aa: CASSEAVRVVDETQYF

v_call: TRBV29-1
clone_size: NA
j_call: TRBJ2-1
d_call: TRBD2
cdr3_nt: TGCAGCCAGACAAAACTGATGCTTACTAGCGGGGGAGCAATGTACAATGAGCAGTTCTTC
cdr3_aa: CSQTKLMLTSGGAMYNEQFF

v_call: TRBV27
clone_size: NA
j_call: TRBJ1-2
d_call: TRBD1
cdr3_nt: TGTGCCAGCAGAGGGGGCAGTACGGGCTACACCTTC
cdr3_aa: CASRGGSTGYTF

v_call: TRBV5-1
clone_size: NA
j_call: TRBJ2-3
d_call: TRBD2
cdr3_nt: TGCGCCAGCAGCTGCCTCCGCAGGGAGGGTGTAGAGTCCCCGGTCACAGATACGCAGTATTTT
cdr3_aa: CASSCLRREGVESPVTDTQYF

v_call: TRBV5-6
clone_size: NA
j_call: TRBJ2-5
d_call: NA
cdr3_nt: TGTGCCAGCAGCTCACCAGGAGAGGAGACCCAGTACTTC
cdr3_aa: CASSSPGEETQYF

v_call: TRBV19
clone_size: NA
j_call: TRBJ1-2
d_call: NA
cdr3_nt: TGTGCCAGTAGTATGGGTAGGACGCGGGGCTACACCTTC
cdr3_aa: CASSMGRTRGYTF

v_call: TRBV29-1
clone_size: few
j_call: TRBJ2-1
d_call: NA
cdr3_nt: TGCAGCGTTGAGGAGCCGACGAGCTCCTACAATGAGCAGTTCTTC
cdr3_aa: CSVEEPTSSYNEQFF

v_call: TRBV5-4
clone_size: NA
j_call: TRBJ1-3
d_call: NA
cdr3_nt: TGTGCCAGCAGCCTCGGGGGGTCTGGAAACACCATATATTTT
cdr3_aa: CASSLGGSGNTIYF

v_call: TRBV11-1
clone_size: NA
j_call: TRBJ2-1
d_call: TRBD2
cdr3_nt: TGTGCCAGCAGCTTGAGCGGGGGGTCCTACAATGAGCAGTTCTTC
cdr3_aa: CASSLSGGSYNEQFF

v_call: TRBV4-1
clone_size: NA
j_call: TRBJ1-1
d_call: NA
cdr3_nt: TGCGCCAGCAGCCAAGAAGGGAACAGGGACGGCACTGAAGCTTTCTTT
cdr3_aa: CASSQEGNRDGTEAFF

v_call: TRBV5-6
clone_size: once
j_call: TRBJ2-3
d_call: TRBD1
cdr3_nt: TGTGCCAGCAGCTGGGCCTTCAGGGGGATGAACACAGATACGCAGTATTTT
cdr3_aa: CASSWAFRGMNTDTQYF

v_call: TRBV29-1
clone_size: NA
j_call: TRBJ1-5
d_call: TRBD1
cdr3_nt: TGCAGCGTTGCGACAGGGGGTGATGATCAGCCCCAGCATTTT
cdr3_aa: CSVATGGDDQPQHF

v_call: TRBV4-3
clone_size: NA
j_call: TRBJ2-7
d_call: TRBD1
cdr3_nt: TGCGCCAGCAGCCAAGGACAGGGAACCTACGAGCAGTACTTC
cdr3_aa: CASSQGQGTYEQYF

v_call: TRBV5-6
clone_size: NA
j_call: TRBJ2-5
d_call: NA
cdr3_nt: TGTGCCAGCAGCGTCGGAACAGGCTGGGAGACCCAGTACTTC
cdr3_aa: CASSVGTGWETQYF

v_call: TRBV29-1
clone_size: NA
j_call: TRBJ2-2
d_call: TRBD2
cdr3_nt: TGCAGCGTTGAAGATCGGTTGGAGGGAGGGACCGGGGAGCTGTTTTTT
cdr3_aa: CSVEDRLEGGTGELFF

v_call: TRBV5-4
clone_size: NA
j_call: TRBJ2-6
d_call: TRBD1
cdr3_nt: TGTGCCAGCAGCCCAAAGACAGGGCCCGGGGCCAACGTCCTGACTTTC
cdr3_aa: CASSPKTGPGANVLTF

v_call: TRBV29-1
clone_size: NA
j_call: TRBJ2-5
d_call: NA
cdr3_nt: TGCAGCGTTGAAGATCTGGGGCCCCTTGTAGGGGGAGAGACCCAGTACTTC
cdr3_aa: CSVEDLGPLVGGETQYF

v_call: TRBV6-4
clone_size: NA
j_call: TRBJ1-2
d_call: NA
cdr3_nt: TGTGCCAGCACCCCCGTGTCAGGAGCTAACTATGGCTACACCTTC
cdr3_aa: CASTPVSGANYGYTF

v_call: TRBV2
clone_size: NA
j_call: TRBJ2-3
d_call: TRBD1
cdr3_nt: TGTGCCAGCAGCCCCGACAGGGGGTGGTTAACAGATACGCAGTATTTT
cdr3_aa: CASSPDRGWLTDTQYF

v_call: TRBV29-1
clone_size: NA
j_call: TRBJ1-3
d_call: NA
cdr3_nt: TGCAGCGTCTCCGGTGTCGATGGAAACACCATATATTTT
cdr3_aa: CSVSGVDGNTIYF

v_call: TRBV20-1
clone_size: NA
j_call: TRBJ1-1
d_call: NA
cdr3_nt: TGCAGTGCCCCCTGGGGCACTGAAGCTTTCTTT
cdr3_aa: CSAPWGTEAFF

v_call: TRBV7-6
clone_size: few
j_call: TRBJ2-3
d_call: TRBD2
cdr3_nt: TGTGCCAGCAGCCCGCGACTAGCGGGGCCAGATACGCAGTATTTT
cdr3_aa: CASSPRLAGPDTQYF

v_call: TRBV30
clone_size: NA
j_call: TRBJ2-7
d_call: TRBD1
cdr3_nt: TGTGCCTGGAGTGCAGGGACAGGATACTACGAGCAGTACTTC
cdr3_aa: CAWSAGTGYYEQYF

v_call: TRBV6-5
clone_size: NA
j_call: TRBJ1-2
d_call: NA
cdr3_nt: TGTGCCAGCAGTCCTCGGGCCACCTATGGCTACACCTTC
cdr3_aa: CASSPRATYGYTF

v_call: TRBV15
clone_size: NA
j_call: TRBJ1-1
d_call: NA
cdr3_nt: TGTGCCACCAGCAGAGAATGGGACCTAACTGAAGCTTTCTTT
cdr3_aa: CATSREWDLTEAFF

v_call: TRBV7-2
clone_size: NA
j_call: TRBJ2-7
d_call: NA
cdr3_nt: TGTGCCAGCAGCTTAGCGGGGTTGGCCTACGAGCAGTACTTC
cdr3_aa: CASSLAGLAYEQYF

v_call: TRBV2
clone_size: NA
j_call: TRBJ1-2
d_call: NA
cdr3_nt: TGTGCCAGCACCGGGGCAGGGTTAGGTGGCTACACCTTC
cdr3_aa: CASTGAGLGGYTF

v_call: TRBV5-6
clone_size: NA
j_call: TRBJ2-7
d_call: NA
cdr3_nt: TGTGCCAGCAGCTTGGGGGGACTCAGGGAGCAGTACTTC
cdr3_aa: CASSLGGLREQYF

v_call: TRBV15
clone_size: NA
j_call: TRBJ2-7
d_call: NA
cdr3_nt: TGTGCCACCAGCGACAGTACCCCCTACGAGCAGTACTTC
cdr3_aa: CATSDSTPYEQYF

v_call: TRBV4-1
clone_size: NA
j_call: TRBJ1-1
d_call: NA
cdr3_nt: TGCGCCAGCAGCCAAGTTAGGGTGGGTTGGACTGAAGCTTTCTTT
cdr3_aa: CASSQVRVGWTEAFF